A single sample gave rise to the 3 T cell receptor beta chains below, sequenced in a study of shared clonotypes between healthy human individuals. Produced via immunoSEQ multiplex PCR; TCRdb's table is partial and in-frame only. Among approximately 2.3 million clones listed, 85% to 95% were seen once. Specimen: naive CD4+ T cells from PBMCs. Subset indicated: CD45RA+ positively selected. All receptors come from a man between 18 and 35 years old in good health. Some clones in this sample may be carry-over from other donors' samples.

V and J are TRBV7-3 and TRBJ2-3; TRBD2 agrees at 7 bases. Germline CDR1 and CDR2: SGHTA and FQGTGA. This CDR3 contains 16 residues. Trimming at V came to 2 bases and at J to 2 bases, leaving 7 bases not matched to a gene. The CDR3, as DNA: TGTGCCAGCAGCTTATCGCGGGAGAGATCCACAGATACGCAGTATTTT. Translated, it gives CASSLSRERSTDTQYF.

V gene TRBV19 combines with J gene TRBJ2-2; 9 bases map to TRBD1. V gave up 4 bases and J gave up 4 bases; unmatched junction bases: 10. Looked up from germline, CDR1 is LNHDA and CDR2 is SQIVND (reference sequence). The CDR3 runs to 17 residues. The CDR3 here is CASSTQSGTGTTGELFF. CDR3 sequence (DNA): TGTGCCAGTAGTACACAATCCGGGACAGGGACCACCGGGGAGCTGTTTTTT.

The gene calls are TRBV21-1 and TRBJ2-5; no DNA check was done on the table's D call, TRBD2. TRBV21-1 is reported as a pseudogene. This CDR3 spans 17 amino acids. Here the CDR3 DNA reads TGTGCCAGCAGCAAAGGAGGGAGGGGTCTGTACCAAGAGACCCAGTACTTC. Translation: CASSKGGRGLYQETQYF.